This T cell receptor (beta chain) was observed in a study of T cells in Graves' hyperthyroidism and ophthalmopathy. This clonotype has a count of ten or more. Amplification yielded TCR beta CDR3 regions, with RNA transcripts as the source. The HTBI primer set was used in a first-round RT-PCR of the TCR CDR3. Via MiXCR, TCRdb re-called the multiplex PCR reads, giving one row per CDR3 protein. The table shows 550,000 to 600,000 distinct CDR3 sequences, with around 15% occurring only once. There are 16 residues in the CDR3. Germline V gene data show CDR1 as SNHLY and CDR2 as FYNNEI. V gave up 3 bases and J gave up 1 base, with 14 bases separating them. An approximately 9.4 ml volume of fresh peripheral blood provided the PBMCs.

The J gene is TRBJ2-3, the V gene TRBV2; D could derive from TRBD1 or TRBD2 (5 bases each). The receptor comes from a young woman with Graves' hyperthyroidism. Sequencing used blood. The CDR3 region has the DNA TGTGCCAGCAGTGAGGGACCGAGTAAAGGCACAGATACGCAGTATTTT. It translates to CASSEGPSKGTDTQYF.